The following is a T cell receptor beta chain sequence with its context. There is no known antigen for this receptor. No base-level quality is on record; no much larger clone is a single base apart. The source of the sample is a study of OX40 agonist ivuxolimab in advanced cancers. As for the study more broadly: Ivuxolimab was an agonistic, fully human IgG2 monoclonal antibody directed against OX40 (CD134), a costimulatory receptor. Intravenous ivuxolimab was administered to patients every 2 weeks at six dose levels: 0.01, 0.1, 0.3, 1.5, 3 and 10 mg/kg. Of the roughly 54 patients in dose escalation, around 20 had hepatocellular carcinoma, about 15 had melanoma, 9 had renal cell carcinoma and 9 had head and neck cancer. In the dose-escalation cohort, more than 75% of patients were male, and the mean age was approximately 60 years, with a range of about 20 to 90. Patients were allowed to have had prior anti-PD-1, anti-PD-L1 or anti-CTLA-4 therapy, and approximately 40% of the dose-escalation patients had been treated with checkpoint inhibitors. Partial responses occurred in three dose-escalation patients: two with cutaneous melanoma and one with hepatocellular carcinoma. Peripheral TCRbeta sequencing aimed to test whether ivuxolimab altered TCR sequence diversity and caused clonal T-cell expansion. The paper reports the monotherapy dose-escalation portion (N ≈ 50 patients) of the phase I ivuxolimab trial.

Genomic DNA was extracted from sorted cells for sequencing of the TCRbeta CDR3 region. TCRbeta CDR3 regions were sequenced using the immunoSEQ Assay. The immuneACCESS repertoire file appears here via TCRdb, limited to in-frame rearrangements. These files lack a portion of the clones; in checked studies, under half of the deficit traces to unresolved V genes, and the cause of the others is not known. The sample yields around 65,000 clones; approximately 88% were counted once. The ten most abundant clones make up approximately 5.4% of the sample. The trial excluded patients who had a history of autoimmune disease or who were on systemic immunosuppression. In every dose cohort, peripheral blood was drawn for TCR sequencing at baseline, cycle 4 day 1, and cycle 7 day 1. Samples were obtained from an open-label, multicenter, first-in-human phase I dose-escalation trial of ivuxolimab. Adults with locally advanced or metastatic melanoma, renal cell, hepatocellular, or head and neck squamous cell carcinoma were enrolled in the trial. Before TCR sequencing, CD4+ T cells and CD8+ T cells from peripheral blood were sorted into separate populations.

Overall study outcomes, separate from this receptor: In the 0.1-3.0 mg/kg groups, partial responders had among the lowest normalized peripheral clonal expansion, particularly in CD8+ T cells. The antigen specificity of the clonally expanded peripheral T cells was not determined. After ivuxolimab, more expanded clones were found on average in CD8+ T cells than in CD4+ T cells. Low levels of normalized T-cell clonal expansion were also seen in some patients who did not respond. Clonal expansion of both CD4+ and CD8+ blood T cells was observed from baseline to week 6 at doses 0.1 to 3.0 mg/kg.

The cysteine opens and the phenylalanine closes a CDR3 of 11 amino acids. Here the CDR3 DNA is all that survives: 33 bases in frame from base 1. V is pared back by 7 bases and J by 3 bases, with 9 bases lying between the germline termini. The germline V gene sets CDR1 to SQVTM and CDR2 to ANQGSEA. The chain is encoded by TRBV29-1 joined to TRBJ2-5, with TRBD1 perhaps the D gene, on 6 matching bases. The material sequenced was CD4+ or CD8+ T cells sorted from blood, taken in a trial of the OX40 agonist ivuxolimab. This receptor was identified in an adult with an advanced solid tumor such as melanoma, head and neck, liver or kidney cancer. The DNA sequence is TGCAGCGCAGACAGGAAAGAGACCCAGTACTTC. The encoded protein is CSADRKETQYF.